This entry lists 5 T cell receptor beta chains sequenced from one sample in a study of blood T cell repertoires in COVID-19. Some clones are missing from TCRdb's copy, which holds only in-frame ones; the method was immunoSEQ multiplex PCR. The table includes about 240,000 clones, about 90% detected once. Sequenced: peripheral blood. Receptors were obtained from a woman in her twenties or thirties who had recovered from COVID-19.

The J gene is TRBJ2-7, the V gene TRBV14; 8 bases agree with TRBD1. The J segment lost 1 base and the V segment lost 1 base, leaving 9 bases of the junction unmatched. This CDR3 spans 17 amino acids. Germline V gives CDR1 SGHDN, CDR2 FVKESK. The CDR3 DNA reads as TGTGCCAGCAGCCAAGGCGGGACAGGAGTTCTGTCCTACGAGCAGTACTTC. It is translated as CASSQGGTGVLSYEQYF.

The rearrangement joins TRBV7-2 to TRBJ1-2, with 7 bases identical to TRBD1. The CDR3 covers 13 residues. The germline V gene encodes CDR1 SGHTA and CDR2 FQGNSA. Unmatched junction bases numbered 1, after V lost 4 bases and J lost 2 bases. The CDR3 sequence is CASSSQGNYGYTF. The CDR3 coding sequence is TGTGCCAGCAGCTCACAGGGGAACTATGGCTACACCTTC.

In its sample, this clone was seen a few times. J is TRBJ2-1 and V is TRBV2, with 10 positions matching TRBD2. The germline V gene has CDR1 SNHLY and CDR2 FYNNEI. V trimming: 6 bases; J trimming: 7 bases; junction bases outside the gene matches: 6. The CDR3 covers 14 residues. The DNA for the CDR3 is TGTGCCAGCAGACTAGCGGGGAGGGAGAATGAGCAGTTCTTC. Translation gives CASRLAGRENEQFF. The full variable domain, in which reference TRBV2 and TRBJ2-1 provide the parts outside the CDR3, is EPEVTQTPSHQVTQMGQEVILRCVPISNHLYFYWYRQILGQKVEFLVSFYNNEISEKSEIFDDQFSVERPDGSNFTLKIRSTKLEDSAMYFCASRLAGRENEQFFGPGTRLTVL.

This clone was found once. The chain links TRBV15 to TRBJ1-3; D is unresolved. Germline CDR1 reads LNHNV; CDR2 reads YYDKDF (reference sequence). This CDR3 comprises 15 residues. V lost 0 bases and J lost 4, with 10 bases in between. The CDR3 is CATSRDTGSGNTIYF. The DNA of the CDR3 is TGTGCCACCAGCAGAGATACGGGGTCCGGAAACACCATATATTTT.

J is TRBJ1-2 and V is TRBV5-4; the D is unclear. V was trimmed by 7 bases and J by 6 bases, leaving 22 bases between them. Germline assignment: CDR1 SGHNT and CDR2 YYREEE (reference sequence). The CDR3 has 15 amino acids. The CDR3 DNA sequence: TGTGCCAGCCAATCCAGGTTAGGAATTGAAGATGGCTACACCTTC. It codes for CASQSRLGIEDGYTF.